The clone carrying this T cell receptor beta chain appeared a few times. Its specificity is unknown. With a J-beta primer mix and a sample-barcoded 5' primer, a second PCR ran roughly 6 to 11 cycles. A tag from a template-switch adaptor with 12 random nucleotides marked each cDNA molecule. TCRdb re-analysed the 5' RACE reads in MiXCR, keeping a single row per CDR3 protein. The sample carries about 620,000 distinct CDR3 sequences, under 25% recorded once. V was cut by 4 bases and J by 3 bases, with 6 bases left in between. Per the germline V gene, CDR1 is SNHLY and CDR2 is FYNNEI. This CDR3 is built from 12 residues. This sample is drawn from a study of blood T cells in healthy people across ages. Overall study findings and caveats: Lack of knowledge of donor CMV status possibly confounded expanded clonotype changes.

The sequenced sample consisted of blood. This clonotype was obtained from a man aged 70 or older in good health. The chain has TRBV2 and TRBJ1-1; D is ambiguous. This CDR3 reads CASSVIDTEAFF. The CDR3 bases are TGTGCCAGCAGTGTGATTGACACTGAAGCTTTCTTT. The variable domain in full, with the rest retrieved from reference TRBV2 and TRBJ1-1, is EPEVTQTPSHQVTQMGQEVILRCVPISNHLYFYWYRQILGQKVEFLVSFYNNEISEKSEIFDDQFSVERPDGSNFTLKIRSTKLEDSAMYFCASSVIDTEAFFGQGTRLTVV.